The T cell receptor beta chain under discussion was sequenced for a study of regulatory T cells in long-lasting Graves disease. In germline, CDR1 is DFQATT, CDR2 SNEGSKA (reference sequence). The CDR3 covers 14 residues. The V end lost 3 bases, the J end lost 4 bases, and 13 bases lay between the germline ends. HTBI primers from iRepertoire and Arm-PCR of CDR3 regions yielded the TCR beta libraries. One entry per CDR3 protein results from TCRdb running MiXCR on the multiplex PCR reads. The sample gives hundreds of thousands of distinct CDR3 sequences, 16% of which show up once; 25% to 30% is in the top ten. Time point: newly diagnosed GD, antithyroid drugs for less than 3 months. PBMC-extracted RNA yielded the TCR library. Graves' disease diagnosis followed American Thyroid Association guidelines. This clonotype was seen at least ten times. These data were also reused for a study on T cells in Graves' hyperthyroidism and ophthalmopathy.

The sequence derives from a man aged 35-49 years with Graves disease. The source was peripheral blood mononuclear cells (PBMCs), collected at new diagnosis, from a patient treated with antithyroid drugs. V usage is TRBV20-1 and J usage is TRBJ1-5; D remains unclear. The CDR3 DNA sequence: TGCAGTGCTAGTTTTTCGGTGGGTAATCAGCCCCAGCATTTT. Its protein product is CSASFSVGNQPQHF.